This entry concerns a single T cell receptor beta chain. It lacks a known antigen. No base-level quality is on record; no much larger clone is a single base apart. The sample comes from a study of OX40 agonist ivuxolimab in advanced cancers. At the level of the whole study: Ivuxolimab was an agonistic, fully human IgG2 monoclonal antibody directed against OX40 (CD134), a costimulatory receptor. Intravenous ivuxolimab was administered to patients every 2 weeks at six dose levels: 0.01, 0.1, 0.3, 1.5, 3 and 10 mg/kg. Prior anti-PD-1, anti-PD-L1 or anti-CTLA-4 therapy was permitted, and checkpoint inhibitors had been received by 40% to 50% of dose-escalation patients. Partial responses were achieved by three dose-escalation patients, of whom one had hepatocellular carcinoma and two had cutaneous melanoma. The dose-escalation cohort was around 83% male with a mean age of 60 years, ranging from roughly 20 to 80. The paper reports the monotherapy dose-escalation portion (N = 52 patients) of the phase I ivuxolimab trial. The purpose of peripheral TCRbeta sequencing was to test whether ivuxolimab changed TCR sequence diversity and led to clonal T-cell expansion. Of the roughly 51 patients in dose escalation, about 19 had hepatocellular carcinoma, about 15 had melanoma, 9 had renal cell carcinoma and 9 had head and neck cancer.

Beyond this particular receptor, the publication reports: On average, CD8+ T cells showed more expanded clones than CD4+ T cells after ivuxolimab. In partial responders in the 0.1-3.0 mg/kg groups, normalized peripheral clonal expansion was found to be among the lowest, especially among CD8+ T cells. Which antigens the clonally expanded peripheral T cells were specific for was not determined. Low levels of normalized T-cell clonal expansion were also seen in some patients who did not respond. At doses from 0.1 to 3.0 mg/kg, clonal expansion was seen in both CD4+ and CD8+ blood T cells between baseline and week 6.

The V and J ends are trimmed by 3 bases and 0 bases, leaving 8 bases between them. From the cysteine up to the phenylalanine, the CDR3 has a length of 15 residues. The only DNA kept is the CDR3, 45 bases in frame from the first base. The germline V gene gives CDR1 as MDHEN and CDR2 as SYDVKM. The trial excluded patients who had a history of autoimmune disease or were on systemic immunosuppression. Peripheral blood for TCR sequencing was collected from all dose cohorts at baseline, on cycle 4 day 1, and on cycle 7 day 1. Samples came from an open-label, multicenter, first-in-human phase I dose-escalation trial of ivuxolimab. Adults with locally advanced or metastatic head and neck squamous cell, hepatocellular, melanoma or renal cell carcinoma were enrolled in the trial. Before TCR sequencing, CD4+ and CD8+ T cells were separately sorted from peripheral blood. For sequencing of the TCRbeta CDR3 region, genomic DNA was extracted from the sorted cells. The immunoSEQ Assay was used for sequencing of TCRbeta CDR3 regions. TCRdb's version of the immuneACCESS table is confined to in-frame rearrangements and falls short of the full clone set. An unresolved V gene accounts for under half of the shortfall where checked; the remainder is of unknown origin. The sample data list some 65,000 clones, and about nine tenths of these were observed just once. Jointly, the top ten make up 2% to 2.5% of the sample.

The sample in question was CD4+ or CD8+ T cells sorted from blood, obtained in a trial of the OX40 agonist ivuxolimab. The clonotype was recovered from an adult with an advanced solid tumor such as melanoma, head and neck, liver or kidney cancer. Recombination joined TRBV28 with TRBJ2-2; the best D guess is TRBD1, with 5 bases matching. The CDR3 in this case is CASSFPGPNTGELFF. The nucleotide sequence is given as TGTGCCAGCAGTTTCCCAGGGCCGAACACCGGGGAGCTGTTTTTT.